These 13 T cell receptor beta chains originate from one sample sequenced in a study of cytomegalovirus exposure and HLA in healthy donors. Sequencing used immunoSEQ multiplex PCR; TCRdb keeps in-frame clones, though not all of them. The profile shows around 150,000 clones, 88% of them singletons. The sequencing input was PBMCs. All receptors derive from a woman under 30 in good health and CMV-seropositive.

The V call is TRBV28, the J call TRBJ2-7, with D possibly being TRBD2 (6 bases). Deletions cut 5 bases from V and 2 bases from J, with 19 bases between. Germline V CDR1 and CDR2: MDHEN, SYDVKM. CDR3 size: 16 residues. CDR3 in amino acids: CASSGRRGSGTYEQYF. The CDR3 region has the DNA TGTGCCAGCAGTGGGCGGAGGGGTAGCGGTACCTACGAGCAGTACTTC.

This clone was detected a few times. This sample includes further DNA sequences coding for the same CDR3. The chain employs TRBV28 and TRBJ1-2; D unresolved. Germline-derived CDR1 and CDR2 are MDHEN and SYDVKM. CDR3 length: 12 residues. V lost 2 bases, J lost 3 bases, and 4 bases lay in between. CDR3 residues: CASSLGDYGYTF. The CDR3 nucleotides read TGTGCCAGCAGTTTAGGAGACTATGGCTACACCTTC.

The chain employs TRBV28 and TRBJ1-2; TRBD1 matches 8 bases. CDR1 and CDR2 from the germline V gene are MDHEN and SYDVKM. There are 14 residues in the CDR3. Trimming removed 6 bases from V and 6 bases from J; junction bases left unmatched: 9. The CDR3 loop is CASSRTGGSDGYTF. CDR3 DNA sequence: TGTGCCAGCAGCCGAACAGGGGGGAGCGATGGCTACACCTTC.

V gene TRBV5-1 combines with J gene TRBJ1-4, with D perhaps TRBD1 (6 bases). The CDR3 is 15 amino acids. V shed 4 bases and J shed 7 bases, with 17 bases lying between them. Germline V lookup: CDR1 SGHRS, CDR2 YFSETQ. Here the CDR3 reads CASSTITGNGEKLFF. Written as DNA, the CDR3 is TGCGCCAGCAGCACGATTACAGGGAATGGTGAAAAACTGTTTTTT.

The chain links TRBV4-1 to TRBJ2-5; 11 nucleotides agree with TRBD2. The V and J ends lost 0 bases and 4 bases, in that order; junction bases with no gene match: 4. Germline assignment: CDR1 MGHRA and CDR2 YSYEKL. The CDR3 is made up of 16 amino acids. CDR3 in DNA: TGCGCCAGCAGCCAAGATCCTAGCGGGGGGAGAGAGACCCAGTACTTC. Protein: CASSQDPSGGRETQYF.

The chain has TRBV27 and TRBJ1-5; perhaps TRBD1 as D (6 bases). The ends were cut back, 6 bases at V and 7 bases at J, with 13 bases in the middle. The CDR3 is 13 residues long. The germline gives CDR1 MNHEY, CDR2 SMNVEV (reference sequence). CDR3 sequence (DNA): TGTGCCAGCAGATCACAGGGAGGGCAGCCCCAGCATTTT. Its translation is CASRSQGGQPQHF.

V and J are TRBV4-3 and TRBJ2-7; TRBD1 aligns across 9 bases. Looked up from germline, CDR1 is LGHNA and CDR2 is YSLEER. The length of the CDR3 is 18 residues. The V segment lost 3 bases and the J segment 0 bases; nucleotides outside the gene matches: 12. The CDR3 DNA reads TGCGCCAGCAGCCAGCGGACAGGGGAGGCGGGAATCTCCTACGAGCAGTACTTC. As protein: CASSQRTGEAGISYEQYF.

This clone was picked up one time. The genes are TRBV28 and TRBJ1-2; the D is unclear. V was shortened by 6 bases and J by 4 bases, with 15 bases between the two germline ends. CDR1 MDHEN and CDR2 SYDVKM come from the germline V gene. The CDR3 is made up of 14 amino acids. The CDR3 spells CASSLTPNIYGYTF. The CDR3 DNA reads TGTGCCAGCAGCCTAACCCCAAATATCTATGGCTACACCTTC.

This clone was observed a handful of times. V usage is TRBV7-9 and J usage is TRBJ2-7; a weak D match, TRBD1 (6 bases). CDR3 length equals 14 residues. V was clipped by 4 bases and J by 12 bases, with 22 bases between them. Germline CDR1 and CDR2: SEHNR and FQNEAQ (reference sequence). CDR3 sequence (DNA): TGTGCCAGCAGCTCGGTCGGACAGCCTAATTTGTGGTACTTC. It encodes CASSSVGQPNLWYF. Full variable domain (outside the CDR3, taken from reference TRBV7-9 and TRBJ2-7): DTGVSQNPRHKITKRGQNVTFRCDPISEHNRLYWYRQTLGQGPEFLTYFQNEAQLEKSRLLSDRFSAERPKGSFSTLEIQRTEQGDSAMYLCASSSVGQPNLWYFGPGTRLTVT.

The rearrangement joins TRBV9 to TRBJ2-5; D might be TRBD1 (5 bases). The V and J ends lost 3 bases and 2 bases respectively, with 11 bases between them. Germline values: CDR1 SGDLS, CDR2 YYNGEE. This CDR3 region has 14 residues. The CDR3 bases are TGTGCCAGCAGCGCAGGGCAGTTACAAGAGACCCAGTACTTC. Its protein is CASSAGQLQETQYF.

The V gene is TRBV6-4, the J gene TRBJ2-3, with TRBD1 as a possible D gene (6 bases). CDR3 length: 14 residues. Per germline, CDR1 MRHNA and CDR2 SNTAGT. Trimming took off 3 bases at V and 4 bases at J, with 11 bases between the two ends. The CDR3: CASSDGTIPDTQYF. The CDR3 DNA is TGTGCCAGCAGTGATGGGACAATCCCAGATACGCAGTATTTT.

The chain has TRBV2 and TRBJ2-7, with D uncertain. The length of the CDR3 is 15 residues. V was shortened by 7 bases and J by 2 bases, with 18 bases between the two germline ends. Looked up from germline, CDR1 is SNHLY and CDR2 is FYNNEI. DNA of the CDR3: TGTGCCAGCAAGGTCACAATTAGCACGGCCTACGAGCAGTACTTC. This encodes CASKVTISTAYEQYF.

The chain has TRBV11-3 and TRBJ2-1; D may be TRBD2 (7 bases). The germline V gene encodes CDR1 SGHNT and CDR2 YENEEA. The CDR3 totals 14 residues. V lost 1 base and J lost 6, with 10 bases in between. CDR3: CASSLVGGANEQFF. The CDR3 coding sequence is TGTGCCAGCAGCTTAGTTGGGGGGGCCAATGAGCAGTTCTTC.